The entry below describes one T cell receptor (beta chain). The data derive from a study of cytomegalovirus exposure and HLA in healthy donors. Study background: From donors who were HLA-typed, an early data release held about 85 million unique TCRs.

Healthy bone marrow donors supplied every sample. It was with 60 Vbeta and 13 Jbeta primers that the PCR ran. In the original analysis: There were 80 million to 95 million unique TCR beta chains by a later count, and approximately 10 million of them were shared. TCRdb keeps only in-frame clones here, not all; method: immunoSEQ multiplex PCR. V and J calls plus clone size are reproduced from that table; the DNA served to infer D and trimming. The sample holds more than 150,000 clones, over 75% seen once. The CDR3 runs to 18 residues. The germline V gene has CDR1 LGHNA and CDR2 YSLEER. After removal of 0 bases from V and 0 bases from J, the junction contained 7 bases not matched to a gene.

Sequenced material: PBMCs. The receptor's source is a woman younger than 45 in good health and CMV-seronegative. The V gene is TRBV4-3, the J gene TRBJ1-2, with 10 bases that match TRBD1. CDR3 sequence: CASSQEGDRGSSNYGYTF. CDR3 sequence (DNA): TGCGCCAGCAGCCAAGAAGGGGACAGGGGCAGTTCTAACTATGGCTACACCTTC.